The 13 T cell receptor beta chains below all came from one sample that was sequenced in a study of OX40 agonist ivuxolimab in advanced cancers. Assay: immunoSEQ multiplex PCR; the TCRdb copy retains only in-frame clones and omits some. The table has 55,000 to 70,000 clones, around 88% seen once. This sample comprised CD4+ or CD8+ T cells sorted from blood, obtained in a trial of the OX40 agonist ivuxolimab. The receptors shown here come from an adult with an advanced solid tumor such as melanoma, head and neck, liver or kidney cancer.

The chain joins TRBV6-1 to TRBJ1-2; D is unresolved. Trimming removed 10 bases from V and 4 bases from J, with 19 bases in between. The CDR3 sequence is 14 residues long. Germline-derived CDR1 and CDR2 are MNHNS and SASEGT. Here the CDR3 DNA reads TGTGCCACCCTACTGGAGGGAACCCGCTATGGCTACACCTTC. Translation gives CATLLEGTRYGYTF.

The J gene is TRBJ1-1, the V gene TRBV7-8, with D possibly matching TRBD1 (5 bases). CDR3 length equals 14 residues. Trimming pared 1 base from V and 1 base from J, leaving 7 bases between. Germline CDR1 and CDR2: SGHVS and FQNEAQ. The chain's CDR3 is CASSLGGGNTEAFF. CDR3 bases: TGTGCCAGCAGCTTAGGGGGGGGGAACACTGAAGCTTTCTTT.

This clone has more than one count but fewer than ten. The V call is TRBV7-2, the J call TRBJ2-7; 7 nucleotides line up with TRBD2. Germline V gene data show CDR1 as SGHTA and CDR2 as FQGNSA. The CDR3 length is 15 residues. V was clipped by 5 bases and J by 1 base; unmatched bases: 8. The CDR3 here is CASSQSGAESYEQYF. The CDR3 region has the DNA TGTGCCAGCAGCCAAAGCGGGGCGGAGTCCTACGAGCAGTACTTC.

The J gene is TRBJ2-5, the V gene TRBV7-9; D call uncertain. Germline V gene sequence: CDR1 SEHNR, CDR2 FQNEAQ (reference sequence). The CDR3 is 17 amino acids. The germline V and J ends were trimmed by 3 bases and 2 bases, with 19 bases remaining between them. CDR3 DNA sequence: TGTGCCAGCAGCTTTGGCCCGTTCCCAGGCCGACAAGAGACCCAGTACTTC. This sequence encodes CASSFGPFPGRQETQYF.

The J gene is TRBJ2-3, the V gene TRBV6-5, with 9 bases that match TRBD2. Per the germline V gene, CDR1 is MNHEY and CDR2 is SVGAGI. This CDR3 has 15 residues. V trimming: 6 bases; J trimming: 9 bases; junction bases outside the gene matches: 13. CDR3 DNA: TGTGCCAGCAGAGGCGGGGGGGCGGCTTTGGACACGCAGTATTTT. As protein: CASRGGGAALDTQYF.

The V gene is TRBV10-3, the J gene TRBJ1-6, with D unresolved. Germline V gives CDR1 ENHRY, CDR2 SYGVKD. The CDR3 is 13 amino acids. V was pared by 4 bases and J by 13 bases, with 14 bases between. The CDR3 reads CAISGAAFGPLHF. For the CDR3, the DNA is TGTGCCATCAGTGGGGCGGCGTTCGGGCCCCTCCACTTT.

This sequence joins TRBV7-2 and TRBJ2-5; TRBD2 aligns across 7 bases. J gave up 4 bases and V 3 bases, and 2 bases lay outside the gene matches. The length of the CDR3 is 13 residues. CDR1 is SGHTA and CDR2 is FQGNSA in the germline V gene. This chain's CDR3 is CASSFQRGETQYF. The CDR3 DNA follows: TGTGCCAGCAGCTTTCAGCGGGGAGAGACCCAGTACTTC.

This chain joins TRBV27 and TRBJ2-7; 7 bases are a match to TRBD2. V shed 5 bases, J shed 4 bases, and the junction held 11 bases outside the gene matches. The CDR3 is 15 residues long. Germline V CDR1 and CDR2: MNHEY, SMNVEV (reference sequence). This CDR3 is CASSEAGSPWYEQYF. CDR3 in DNA: TGTGCCAGCAGTGAAGCGGGGTCTCCCTGGTACGAGCAGTACTTC.

This clone turned up a few times. The chain has TRBV11-2 and TRBJ1-2; D is undetermined. V gave up 4 bases and J gave up 2 bases, with 2 bases separating them. CDR1 and CDR2 (germline): SGHAT, FQNNGV. The CDR3 has 11 amino acids. CDR3 in DNA: TGTGCCAGCAGCTCGAACTATGGCTACACCTTC. It is translated as CASSSNYGYTF.

V gene TRBV30 combines with J gene TRBJ1-1; maybe TRBD1 (6 bases). V lost 5 bases and J 5 bases, leaving 18 bases between the germline ends. The germline V gene has CDR1 GTSNPN and CDR2 SVGIG (reference sequence). This CDR3 region has 14 residues. CDR3 sequence reads: CAWGRPGARTEAFF. As DNA, the CDR3 is TGTGCCTGGGGTCGGCCGGGGGCGCGGACTGAAGCTTTCTTT.

The gene calls are TRBV5-1 and TRBJ2-2; D is unresolved. CDR1 and CDR2 (germline): SGHRS, YFSETQ. The CDR3 sequence is 14 residues long. Trimming pared 4 bases from V and 5 bases from J, leaving 12 bases between. Here the CDR3 DNA reads TGCGCCAGCAGCATTCAGGCTGGTACCGGGGAGCTGTTTTTT. Protein product: CASSIQAGTGELFF. Complete variable domain (other parts from reference TRBV5-1 and TRBJ2-2): KAGVTQTPRYLIKTRGQQVTLSCSPISGHRSVSWYQQTPGQGLQFLFEYFSETQRNKGNFPGRFSGRQFSNSRSEMNVSTLELGDSALYLCASSIQAGTGELFFGEGSRLTVL.

In its sample, this clone was seen a few times. The genes are TRBV6-5 and TRBJ1-2; 7 nucleotides line up with TRBD1. The V gene end was trimmed by 3 bases and the J gene end by 6 bases; junction bases not matched to a gene: 7. Looked up from germline, CDR1 is MNHEY and CDR2 is SVGAGI. The CDR3 has 14 residues. CDR3 amino acids: CASSYNRGMHGYTF. The CDR3 nucleotides are TGTGCCAGCAGTTATAACAGGGGAATGCATGGCTACACCTTC.

The V gene is TRBV7-2, the J gene TRBJ2-1; 12 bases map to TRBD1. This CDR3 has 15 residues. J gave up 14 bases and V 5 bases, and 13 bases lay outside the gene matches. Per germline, CDR1 SGHTA and CDR2 FQGNSA. The CDR3 is CASSPGTGGEIGEFF. As DNA, the CDR3 is TGTGCCAGCAGCCCCGGGACAGGGGGCGAAATCGGGGAGTTCTTC.